The 29 T cell receptor beta chains below were found in one sample sequenced in a study of beta chain features in type 1 diabetes. Expressed TCRB transcripts were sequenced because the isolated RNA had all been reverse transcribed beforehand. Profiled with immunoSEQ multiplex PCR; TCRdb holds only in-frame clones, not every one. The repertoire consists of 240,000 or so clones, with 25% to 35% occurring once and the leading ten covering more than 3%. The sample was central memory CD4+ T cells from blood. The source is a man younger than 40 in good health.

The CDR3, as DNA: TGTGCCAGCCGGAGTCTCGGCTTACGATTAAATGAGCAGTTCTTC. Translation gives CASRSLGLRLNEQFF. The chain combines TRBV6-5 with TRBJ2-1; D unresolved. The CDR3 consists of 15 residues. Germline loops: CDR1 MNHEY, CDR2 SVGAGI. Trimming took off 8 bases at V and 7 bases at J, with 21 bases between the two ends.

The chain joins TRBV27 to TRBJ2-3; 9 positions match TRBD2. CDR1 is MNHEY, CDR2 SMNVEV, per germline (reference sequence). Trimming cost V 4 bases and J 0 bases; bases outside gene matches: 14. The CDR3 has 19 residues. The CDR3 DNA follows: TGTGCCAGCAGTTCCTACCTTTCCAGTAGCGGGGGAAGCACAGATACGCAGTATTTT. This codes for CASSSYLSSSGGSTDTQYF.

V is TRBV29-1 and J is TRBJ1-2; possible D gene TRBD1, 6 bases. The germline V gene has CDR1 SQVTM and CDR2 ANQGSEA. V was clipped by 4 bases and J by 0 bases, with 15 bases between them. The CDR3 is made up of 15 amino acids. CDR3 bases: TGCAGCGTTGCGAGGGGGAGCAATCCTAACTATGGCTACACCTTC. Its translation: CSVARGSNPNYGYTF.

V gene TRBV20-1 combines with J gene TRBJ2-1; 7 positions agree with TRBD2. Germline-derived CDR1 and CDR2 are DFQATT and SNEGSKA (reference sequence). The CDR3 consists of 11 residues. After removal of 5 bases from V and 9 bases from J, the junction contained 4 bases not matched to a gene. The CDR3 nucleotides read TGCAGTGCTGACCGACTAGCTGAGCAGTTCTTC. Translating it yields CSADRLAEQFF.

The gene calls are TRBV5-1 and TRBJ2-5; 14 bases line up with TRBD2. Unmatched junction bases numbered 4, after V lost 4 bases and J lost 2 bases. This CDR3 region has 16 residues. In germline, CDR1 is SGHRS, CDR2 YFSETQ. The CDR3 loop is CASSPGTSGGQETQYF. The CDR3 nucleotides read TGCGCCAGCAGCCCCGGGACTAGCGGGGGACAAGAGACCCAGTACTTC. Full variable domain (remainder filled in from reference TRBV5-1 and TRBJ2-5): KAGVTQTPRYLIKTRGQQVTLSCSPISGHRSVSWYQQTPGQGLQFLFEYFSETQRNKGNFPGRFSGRQFSNSRSEMNVSTLELGDSALYLCASSPGTSGGQETQYFGPGTRLLVL.

Here the CDR3 reads CSVEATAGATYEQYF. CDR3 coding DNA: TGCAGCGTTGAAGCTACCGCAGGGGCTACCTACGAGCAGTACTTC. The chain is built from TRBV29-1 and TRBJ2-7; possible D gene TRBD1, 6 bases. This CDR3 comprises 15 residues. CDR1 and CDR2 from the germline V gene are SQVTM and ANQGSEA. Trimming stripped 1 base from V and 2 bases from J, with 15 bases between.

V is TRBV9 and J is TRBJ1-3, with TRBD1 as a possible D gene (5 bases). CDR1 and CDR2 (germline): SGDLS, YYNGEE. The CDR3 contains 16 residues. V was trimmed by 0 bases and J by 3 bases, leaving 13 bases between them. CDR3 protein: CASSVATQAGGNTIYF. CDR3 sequence (DNA): TGTGCCAGCAGCGTAGCTACACAGGCTGGTGGAAACACCATATATTTT.

This chain uses TRBV19 with TRBJ2-5, with TRBD2 matching over 12 bases. The V gene's germline CDR1 is LNHDA and CDR2 SQIVND (reference sequence). CDR3 length: 15 amino acids. V dropped 6 bases and J dropped 5; count of bases not matched to a gene: 7. The CDR3 bases are TGTGCCAGTAGGTTGACTAGCGGGAGTCAGGAGACCCAGTACTTC. It specifies CASRLTSGSQETQYF. Combining the CDR3 with reference TRBV19 and TRBJ2-5 gives the whole variable domain DGGITQSPKYLFRKEGQNVTLSCEQNLNHDAMYWYRQDPGQGLRLIYYSQIVNDFQKGDIAEGYSVSREKKESFPLTVTSAQKNPTAFYLCASRLTSGSQETQYFGPGTRLLVL.

The genes are TRBV5-4 and TRBJ1-1; TRBD1 is a possible D gene (5 bases). The germline V and J ends were trimmed by 1 base and 0 bases, with 10 bases remaining between them. Germline CDR1 reads SGHNT; CDR2 reads YYREEE (reference sequence). The CDR3 has 15 residues. Here the CDR3 reads CASSLQGTLNTEAFF. In DNA form, the CDR3 reads TGTGCCAGCAGCTTGCAGGGAACCTTGAACACTGAAGCTTTCTTT.

V usage is TRBV15 and J usage is TRBJ2-5, with unresolved D. This CDR3 is 13 amino acids long. V was pared by 0 bases and J by 5 bases, with 7 bases between. In germline, CDR1 is LNHNV, CDR2 YYDKDF (reference sequence). As DNA, the CDR3 is TGTGCCACCAGCAGAGACCCGCATGAGACCCAGTACTTC. Translation gives CATSRDPHETQYF.

This clone occurred a few times. This may come from a read error, since a much larger clone is one base off. V gene TRBV9 combines with J gene TRBJ2-6, with a weak D call TRBD1 (6 bases). The CDR3 sequence is 14 residues long. V dropped 5 bases and J dropped 2 bases, with 8 bases sitting between them. The germline V gene has CDR1 SGDLS and CDR2 YYNGEE. CDR3 region: CASRAGAGANVLTF. CDR3 nucleotides: TGTGCCAGCAGAGCAGGGGCTGGGGCCAACGTCCTGACTTTC.

This clone was seen ten or more times. The J gene is TRBJ2-7, the V gene TRBV7-9; D tentatively fits TRBD1 or TRBD2 (5 bases each). Trimming left V 5 bases short and J 3 bases short, with 20 bases between. The CDR3 has 16 residues. CDR1 and CDR2 from the germline V gene are SEHNR and FQNEAQ (reference sequence). As DNA, the CDR3 is TGTGCCAGCAGCCGCCCCGGGGACCGGACGATCTACGAGCAGTACTTC. As protein: CASSRPGDRTIYEQYF.

This clone was detected ten times or more. The chain recombines TRBV7-9 with TRBJ2-3, with D tentatively TRBD1 or TRBD2 (5 bases each). Trimming shortened V by 5 bases and J by 6 bases, and 12 bases separated the two germline ends. The CDR3 loop spans 13 amino acids. Germline V gene lookup returns CDR1 SEHNR and CDR2 FQNEAQ (reference sequence). The CDR3 loop reads CASSASGPDTQYF. The DNA for the CDR3 is TGTGCCAGCAGCGCCTCGGGGCCGGATACGCAGTATTTT.

The table lists this clone with a few counts. The rearrangement joins TRBV7-9 to TRBJ2-3; TRBD2 matches at 8 bases. The CDR3 has 16 amino acids. Per the germline V gene, CDR1 is SEHNR and CDR2 is FQNEAQ (reference sequence). After removal of 5 bases from V and 2 bases from J, the junction contained 9 bases not matched to a gene. As DNA, the CDR3 is TGTGCCAGCAGCCCTCCGGGGGGGCGGATCACAGATACGCAGTATTTT. This codes for CASSPPGGRITDTQYF.

This rearrangement joins TRBV4-3 to TRBJ2-2, with a possible D match to TRBD2 (6 bases). Germline V gives CDR1 LGHNA, CDR2 YSLEER. V was pared by 0 bases and J by 4 bases, with 12 bases between. CDR3 length: 16 residues. CDR3: CASSQEVTGVTGELFF. CDR3 nucleotide sequence: TGCGCCAGCAGCCAAGAGGTTACGGGGGTCACCGGGGAGCTGTTTTTT.

The CDR3 is CASSVDVNTEAFF. The DNA of the CDR3 is TGTGCCAGCAGCGTAGATGTGAACACTGAAGCTTTCTTT. This chain links TRBV9 with TRBJ1-1; no clear D. Germline loops: CDR1 SGDLS, CDR2 YYNGEE. Deletions cut 0 bases from V and 0 bases from J, with 3 bases between. The CDR3 sequence is 13 residues long.

CDR3 loop: CASSYDSEQFF. The CDR3 DNA sequence: TGTGCCAGCAGTTACGACTCGGAGCAGTTCTTC. The gene calls are TRBV2 and TRBJ2-1; no definite D call. The germline V gene has CDR1 SNHLY and CDR2 FYNNEI. V lost 5 bases to trimming and J lost 10 bases, with 9 bases between them. CDR3 length: 11 residues.

The rearrangement uses TRBV25-1 and TRBJ2-3; 10 bases line up with TRBD2. This CDR3 contains 17 residues. Germline-derived CDR1 and CDR2 are MGHDK and SYGVNS. The V gene end was trimmed by 4 bases and the J gene end by 0 bases; junction bases not matched to a gene: 7. CDR3 nucleotide sequence: TGTGCCAGCAGTGGCATAGCGGGGGGAAGTAGCACAGATACGCAGTATTTT. Its protein product is CASSGIAGGSSTDTQYF.

This clone came up a few times. This CDR3 reads CASSLESISYNEQFF. As DNA, the CDR3 is TGTGCCAGCAGCTTAGAATCTATCTCCTACAATGAGCAGTTCTTC. The rearrangement uses TRBV7-9 and TRBJ2-1, with D uncertain. Germline V CDR1 and CDR2: SEHNR, FQNEAQ (reference sequence). The CDR3 has 15 residues. V was shortened by 1 base and J by 0 bases, with 7 bases between the two germline ends.

The genes are TRBV6-5 and TRBJ2-5; possibly TRBD2 for D (5 bases). Per germline, CDR1 MNHEY and CDR2 SVGAGI. V was pared by 2 bases and J by 5 bases, with 15 bases between. The CDR3 covers 15 residues. The CDR3 nucleotides are TGTGCCAGCAGTTACAGCCGATCGGGCGGGGAGACCCAGTACTTC. This sequence encodes CASSYSRSGGETQYF.

The chain combines TRBV28 with TRBJ2-6; D remains ambiguous. This CDR3 is built from 14 residues. The germline CDR1 and CDR2 sequences are MDHEN and SYDVKM. Trimming removed 2 bases from V and 2 bases from J, with 4 bases in between. The CDR3 region is CASSLEAGANVLTF. In DNA form, the CDR3 reads TGTGCCAGCAGTTTAGAAGCTGGGGCCAACGTCCTGACTTTC.

The rearrangement links TRBV7-2 to TRBJ2-6, with D uncertain. The CDR3 covers 17 residues. The V end was cut by 2 bases, the J end by 0 bases, with 11 bases between. The germline gives CDR1 SGHTA, CDR2 FQGNSA. In DNA, the CDR3 is TGTGCCAGCAGCTTATCCGGACGGCTCTCTGGGGCCAACGTCCTGACTTTC. It encodes CASSLSGRLSGANVLTF.

This clone occurred a few times. The V gene is TRBV28, the J gene TRBJ2-7; 8 bases are shared with TRBD2. Germline V gives CDR1 MDHEN, CDR2 SYDVKM. The CDR3 spans 18 residues. V trimming: 3 bases; J trimming: 4 bases; junction bases outside the gene matches: 17. CDR3 nucleotides: TGTGCCAGCAGTTTCCCCCGGATAAAGCGGGAGTTTTCGTACGAGCAGTACTTC. It is translated as CASSFPRIKREFSYEQYF.

The rearrangement links TRBV10-2 to TRBJ2-3; D is undetermined. Germline CDR1 and CDR2: WSHSY and SAAADI. V gave up 0 bases and J gave up 5 bases, with 3 bases separating them. This CDR3 region has 12 residues. Here the CDR3 reads CASSESQDTQYF. CDR3 nucleotides: TGCGCCAGCAGTGAGTCTCAAGATACGCAGTATTTT.

The CDR3 region has the DNA TGTGCCAGCAGTGATCCCCGACGGAACACCGGGGAGCTGTTTTTT. Residues: CASSDPRRNTGELFF. The chain uses TRBV25-1 and TRBJ2-2; D gene uncertain. Trimming removed 3 bases at V and 1 base at J, with 9 bases between. The CDR3 has 15 residues. The V gene's germline CDR1 is MGHDK and CDR2 SYGVNS.

This clone was seen a handful of times. The chain has TRBV13 and TRBJ1-2; D remains ambiguous. The CDR3 extends over 15 amino acids. Trimming left V 1 base short and J 7 bases short, with 16 bases between. The V gene's germline CDR1 is PRHDT and CDR2 FYEKMQ (reference sequence). This chain's CDR3 is CASSLVAAAPVGYTF. The CDR3 DNA reads TGTGCCAGCAGCTTAGTTGCAGCAGCCCCGGTTGGCTACACCTTC. The full variable domain, rest sourced from reference TRBV13 and TRBJ1-2, is AAGVIQSPRHLIKEKRETATLKCYPIPRHDTVYWYQQGPGQDPQFLISFYEKMQSDKGSIPDRFSAQQFSDYHSELNMSSLELGDSALYFCASSLVAAAPVGYTFGSGTRLTVV.

This clone was found a few times. This chain uses TRBV15 with TRBJ2-7, with 10 bases lining up with TRBD2. Losses at the gene ends were 4 bases for V and 8 bases for J; bases not matched to a gene: 8. Germline V CDR1 and CDR2: LNHNV, YYDKDF (reference sequence). The CDR3 contains 14 residues. The CDR3 DNA reads TGTGCCACCAGCAAACAACTAGCGGGACAAAAGCAGTACTTC. It is translated as CATSKQLAGQKQYF.

The rearrangement joins TRBV11-2 to TRBJ2-7, with 7 bases matching TRBD2. Trimming at V came to 5 bases and at J to 0 bases, leaving 10 bases not matched to a gene. CDR1 and CDR2 from the germline V gene are SGHAT and FQNNGV. The CDR3 is 16 residues long. CDR3 region: CASSNIRGDYSYEQYF. CDR3 DNA: TGTGCCAGCAGCAACATTCGAGGGGACTACTCCTACGAGCAGTACTTC.

V and J are TRBV7-2 and TRBJ2-5, with a possible D match to TRBD1 (5 bases). This CDR3 contains 15 residues. V was clipped by 1 base and J by 1 base, with 10 bases between them. The germline gives CDR1 SGHTA, CDR2 FQGNSA. The CDR3 sequence is CASSLGLQVQETQYF. As DNA, the CDR3 is TGTGCCAGCAGCTTAGGATTACAGGTCCAAGAGACCCAGTACTTC.